What follows are 27 T cell receptor beta chains derived from one specimen sequenced in a study of shared clonotypes between healthy human individuals (TCRdb year 2020). Library prep was done by the immunoSEQ multiplex PCR assay. The immuneACCESS repertoire file appears here via TCRdb, limited to in-frame rearrangements. These files lack a portion of the clones; in checked studies, under half of the deficit traces to unresolved V genes, and the cause of the others is not known. This sample gives approximately 740,000 clones in total; approximately 79% of them show up just once. About 1.8% of the sample is held by the ten biggest clonotypes. The sample taken for sequencing was memory CD4+ T cells sorted from blood. The cell subset or site label, as the study defines it: CD45RA-negative fraction. All receptors come from a woman aged 25 to 39 in good health.

This rearrangement joins TRBV27 to TRBJ2-2; D gene uncertain. From germline, CDR1 is MNHEY and CDR2 SMNVEV (reference sequence). Trimming took 5 bases from V and 4 from J, leaving 14 bases between them. The CDR3 sequence is 15 residues long. In nucleotides, the CDR3 is TGTGCCAGCAGTCCCCGCCCCGAAATCACCGGGGAGCTGTTTTTT. Protein product: CASSPRPEITGELFF.

This clone has just one count. DNA of the CDR3: TGCAGCGTCGCCAGGAGCTGGGGCTCTGGGGCCAACGTCCTGACTTTC. It is translated as CSVARSWGSGANVLTF. This chain links TRBV29-1 with TRBJ2-6; D is unresolved. V was shortened by 6 bases and J by 0 bases, with 15 bases between the two germline ends. Germline lookup yields CDR1 SQVTM and CDR2 ANQGSEA. CDR3 size: 16 residues.

There are many counts of this clone. The chain recombines TRBV6-4 with TRBJ2-1; D gene unclear. V was pared by 2 bases and J by 12 bases, with 11 bases between. CDR3 length: 12 amino acids. In germline, CDR1 is MRHNA, CDR2 SNTAGT. CDR3 loop: CASSDLSCLQFF. Here the CDR3 DNA reads TGTGCCAGCAGTGACCTGAGCTGCCTGCAGTTCTTC.

The genes are TRBV6-5 and TRBJ2-5; D possibly corresponds to TRBD1 (6 bases). Per the germline V gene, CDR1 is MNHEY and CDR2 is SVGAGI. This CDR3 has 13 amino acids. V was clipped by 6 bases and J by 2 bases, with 10 bases between them. The CDR3 bases are TGTGCCAGCAGCTACAGGGCGCAAGAGACCCAGTACTTC. Protein: CASSYRAQETQYF.

The chain links TRBV19 to TRBJ1-5; D call uncertain. Trimming left V 3 bases short and J 6 bases short, with 9 bases between. Germline assignment: CDR1 LNHDA and CDR2 SQIVND (reference sequence). This CDR3 comprises 13 residues. CDR3 bases: TGTGCCAGTAGTATCGGCAGCTCTCAGCCCCAGCATTTT. This translates into CASSIGSSQPQHF.

This chain joins TRBV27 and TRBJ1-3, with D possibly matching TRBD1 (5 bases). Trimming removed 5 bases at V and 5 bases at J, with 19 bases between. In germline, CDR1 is MNHEY, CDR2 SMNVEV (reference sequence). CDR3 length: 16 amino acids. The CDR3 coding sequence is TGTGCCAGCAGTCCGCACGGGGGAAAGAGAAGAAACACCATATATTTT. Translation: CASSPHGGKRRNTIYF.

This clone was detected a few times. The chain recombines TRBV7-8 with TRBJ1-5; TRBD1 might be the D (5 bases). V was cut by 5 bases and J by 2 bases, with 13 bases left in between. Germline CDR1 SGHVS, CDR2 FQNEAQ. This CDR3 has 15 residues. The CDR3 protein is CASSDGWGGNQPQHF. The CDR3 nucleotides read TGTGCCAGCAGCGATGGGTGGGGGGGCAATCAGCCCCAGCATTTT.

Concerning this clone itself: This sample also contains other DNA sequences that code for the same CDR3. The rearrangement uses TRBV2 and TRBJ2-1; 9 bases are shared with TRBD2. Losses at the gene ends were 2 bases for V and 4 bases for J; bases not matched to a gene: 3. CDR1 SNHLY and CDR2 FYNNEI come from the germline V gene. The CDR3 runs to 15 residues. CDR3 sequence: CASSERLAGYNEQFF. CDR3 sequence (DNA): TGTGCCAGCAGTGAACGGCTAGCGGGGTACAATGAGCAGTTCTTC.

The chain joins TRBV7-2 to TRBJ1-2, with unresolved D. CDR3 length: 14 amino acids. Germline V CDR1 and CDR2: SGHTA, FQGNSA. With 3 bases removed from V and 6 bases from J, the gap between germline ends came to 14 bases. CDR3 in DNA: TGTGCCAGCAGCTTTTACCAGCTACAGAATGGCTACACCTTC. Translating it yields CASSFYQLQNGYTF.

V gene TRBV19 combines with J gene TRBJ2-4; D gene ambiguous. Trimming cost V 0 bases and J 0 bases, with 9 bases left between them. CDR3 length equals 16 residues. From germline, CDR1 is LNHDA and CDR2 SQIVND (reference sequence). CDR3 nucleotide sequence: TGTGCCAGTAGTATAGATCCGCTCATAGCCAAAAACATTCAGTACTTC. Translated: CASSIDPLIAKNIQYF.

J is TRBJ2-7 and V is TRBV19, with 14 bases that match TRBD2. This CDR3 has 15 residues. The V gene end was trimmed by 3 bases and the J gene end by 7 bases; junction bases not matched to a gene: 5. Per germline, CDR1 LNHDA and CDR2 SQIVND (reference sequence). For the CDR3, the DNA is TGTGCCAGTAGTATCGGGACTAGCGGGAGTCGGGAGCAGTACTTC. It is translated as CASSIGTSGSREQYF.

The chain links TRBV28 to TRBJ2-2, with D perhaps matching TRBD2 (6 bases). CDR3 length: 15 residues. CDR1 MDHEN and CDR2 SYDVKM come from the germline V gene. V lost 4 bases and J 4 bases, leaving 13 bases between the germline ends. CDR3 amino acids: CASSWRGRSTGELFF. The CDR3 nucleotides read TGTGCCAGCAGTTGGCGGGGTAGAAGCACCGGGGAGCTGTTTTTT.

The gene calls are TRBV7-9 and TRBJ2-1; the D gene is possibly TRBD2 (5 bases). V dropped 1 base and J dropped 4 bases, with 8 bases sitting between them. Per germline, CDR1 SEHNR and CDR2 FQNEAQ (reference sequence). This CDR3 has 14 residues. CDR3 sequence reads: CASSLGGQYNEQFF. CDR3 in DNA: TGTGCCAGCAGCTTAGGAGGGCAGTACAATGAGCAGTTCTTC.

The chain joins TRBV27 to TRBJ2-7; D is unresolved. The V and J ends lost 2 bases and 7 bases respectively, with 15 bases between them. CDR1 MNHEY and CDR2 SMNVEV come from the germline V gene (reference sequence). The CDR3 is 14 amino acids. The CDR3 is CASSLGWASGEQYF. The CDR3 bases are TGTGCCAGCAGTTTAGGTTGGGCTTCCGGGGAGCAGTACTTC.

This clone was counted a single time. The gene calls are TRBV19 and TRBJ1-2; TRBD1 agrees at 9 bases. The CDR3 covers 15 residues. Germline V lookup: CDR1 LNHDA, CDR2 SQIVND (reference sequence). V was pared by 0 bases and J by 9 bases, with 8 bases of the junction left unmatched. CDR3 nucleotide sequence: TGTGCCAGTAGTATAGATCTGGGGACAGGGAAACGCTACACCTTC. It yields the protein CASSIDLGTGKRYTF.

This rearrangement joins TRBV5-1 to TRBJ2-5; the match to TRBD1 covers 9 bases. The CDR3 has 15 residues. V was pared by 0 bases and J by 5 bases, with 5 bases of the junction left unmatched. Looked up from germline, CDR1 is SGHRS and CDR2 is YFSETQ. The CDR3 bases are TGCGCCAGCAGCTTGGTGACAGGGGGTGATGAGACCCAGTACTTC. It translates to CASSLVTGGDETQYF.

V usage is TRBV30 and J usage is TRBJ1-6; possible D gene TRBD1, 6 bases. V lost 3 bases and J lost 5, with 11 bases in between. Germline V CDR1 and CDR2: GTSNPN, SVGIG (reference sequence). The CDR3 length is 14 residues. The CDR3: CAWRKGVDNSPLHF. The DNA of the CDR3 is TGTGCCTGGAGAAAGGGGGTTGATAATTCACCCCTCCACTTT.

In the case of this clone: Other DNA sequences in this sample translate to the same CDR3. The chain joins TRBV2 to TRBJ1-1, with D uncertain. Trimming left V 3 bases short and J 1 base short, with 6 bases between. Germline CDR1 SNHLY, CDR2 FYNNEI. The CDR3 loop spans 13 amino acids. This CDR3 reads CASSEGGNTEAFF. Written as DNA, the CDR3 is TGTGCCAGCAGTGAGGGAGGGAACACTGAAGCTTTCTTT.

This clone was seen a few times. The rearrangement uses TRBV11-3 and TRBJ2-5; TRBD1 agrees at 7 bases. V was clipped by 5 bases and J by 5 bases; unmatched bases: 8. The CDR3 is 14 amino acids. CDR1 SGHNT and CDR2 YENEEA come from the germline V gene. The CDR3 is CASSPGQPGETQYF. The CDR3 coding sequence is TGTGCCAGCAGCCCGGGACAGCCCGGGGAGACCCAGTACTTC.

The J gene is TRBJ2-7, the V gene TRBV19; no clear D. Looked up from germline, CDR1 is LNHDA and CDR2 is SQIVND (reference sequence). The CDR3 runs 13 residues. Trimming cost V 4 bases and J 5 bases, with 12 bases left between them. The CDR3 spells CASSTRITDEQYF. Here the CDR3 DNA reads TGTGCCAGTAGTACCAGGATTACTGACGAGCAGTACTTC.

The V and J genes are TRBV7-8 and TRBJ2-7, with D perhaps matching TRBD2 (6 bases). The CDR3 is made up of 15 amino acids. The V end was cut by 2 bases, the J end by 4 bases, with 15 bases between. Germline V gene data show CDR1 as SGHVS and CDR2 as FQNEAQ. The CDR3 nucleotides read TGTGCCAGCAGCTTATCGTATGACGGAGGGTACGAGCAGTACTTC. Encoded protein: CASSLSYDGGYEQYF.

This chain links TRBV7-9 with TRBJ1-3; 9 bases line up with TRBD1. Looked up from germline, CDR1 is SEHNR and CDR2 is FQNEAQ (reference sequence). V lost 8 bases and J lost 7; bases outside the gene matches: 6. The CDR3 covers 13 residues. This chain's CDR3 is CASEGQGVNTIYF. DNA for the CDR3: TGTGCCAGCGAGGGACAGGGTGTGAACACCATATATTTT.

The chain combines TRBV28 with TRBJ2-7, with TRBD2 matching 7 bases. Germline CDR1 MDHEN, CDR2 SYDVKM. The CDR3 runs 18 residues. V dropped 1 base and J dropped 0; count of bases not matched to a gene: 12. This CDR3 is CASSLSLPLAESSYEQYF. Written as DNA, the CDR3 is TGTGCCAGCAGTTTATCCTTACCTCTAGCGGAAAGCTCCTACGAGCAGTACTTC.

The chain couples TRBV10-1 to TRBJ2-3, with D unclear. CDR3 size: 12 residues. V was clipped by 0 bases and J by 6 bases, with 4 bases between them. Germline V gene data show CDR1 as WNHNN and CDR2 as SYGVQD (reference sequence). The CDR3 sequence is CASSESRDTQYF. In DNA, the CDR3 is TGCGCCAGCAGTGAGTCTCGGGATACGCAGTATTTT.

This sequence joins TRBV6-1 and TRBJ1-2; 8 bases are shared with TRBD1. V lost 8 bases to trimming and J lost 2 bases; unmatched junction nucleotides: 4. The length of the CDR3 is 13 residues. Germline CDR1 is MNHNS and CDR2 is SASEGT. CDR3 in amino acids: CASERDRNYGYTF. CDR3 nucleotides: TGTGCCAGCGAGAGGGACAGGAACTATGGCTACACCTTC.

The chain is built from TRBV5-1 and TRBJ2-7; 7 nucleotides align to TRBD1. There are 15 residues in the CDR3. V trimming: 4 bases; J trimming: 4 bases; junction bases outside the gene matches: 11. Germline CDR1 and CDR2: SGHRS and YFSETQ. CDR3 residues: CASSNPAQGVYEQYF. The CDR3 DNA follows: TGCGCCAGCAGCAATCCGGCGCAGGGGGTGTACGAGCAGTACTTC.

The rearrangement joins TRBV5-1 to TRBJ2-7, with D possibly being TRBD2 (6 bases). V was trimmed by 0 bases and J by 2 bases, leaving 12 bases between them. The CDR3 sequence is 15 residues long. Germline CDR1 is SGHRS and CDR2 is YFSETQ. The CDR3 is CASSLVASAAYEQYF. CDR3 bases: TGCGCCAGCAGCTTGGTGGCTAGCGCAGCCTACGAGCAGTACTTC.